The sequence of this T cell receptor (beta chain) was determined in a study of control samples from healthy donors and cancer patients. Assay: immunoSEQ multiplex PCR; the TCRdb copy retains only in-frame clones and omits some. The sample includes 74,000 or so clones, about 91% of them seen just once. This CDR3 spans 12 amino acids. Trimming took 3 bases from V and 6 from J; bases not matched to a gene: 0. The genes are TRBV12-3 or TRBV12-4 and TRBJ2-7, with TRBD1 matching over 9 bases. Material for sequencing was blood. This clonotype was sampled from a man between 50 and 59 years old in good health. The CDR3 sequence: CASSLGQGEQYF. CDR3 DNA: TGTGCCAGCAGTTTGGGACAGGGCGAGCAGTACTTC.